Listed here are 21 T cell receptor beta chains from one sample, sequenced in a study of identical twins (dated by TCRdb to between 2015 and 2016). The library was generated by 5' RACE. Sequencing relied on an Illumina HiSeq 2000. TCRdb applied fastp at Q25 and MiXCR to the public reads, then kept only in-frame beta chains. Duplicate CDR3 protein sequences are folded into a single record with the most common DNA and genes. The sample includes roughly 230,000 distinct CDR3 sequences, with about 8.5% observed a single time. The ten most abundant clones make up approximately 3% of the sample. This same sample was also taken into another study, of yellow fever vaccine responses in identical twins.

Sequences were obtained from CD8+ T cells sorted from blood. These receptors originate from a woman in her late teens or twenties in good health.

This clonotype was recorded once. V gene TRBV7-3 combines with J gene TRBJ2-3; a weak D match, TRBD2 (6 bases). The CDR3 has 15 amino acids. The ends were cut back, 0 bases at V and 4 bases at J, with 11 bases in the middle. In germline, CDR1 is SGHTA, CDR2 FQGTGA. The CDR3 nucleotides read TGTGCCAGCAGCTTAACCTCGGCGGGGCCAGATACGCAGTATTTT. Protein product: CASSLTSAGPDTQYF. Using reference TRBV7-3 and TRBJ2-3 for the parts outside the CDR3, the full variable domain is GAGVSQTPSNKVTEKGKYVELRCDPISGHTALYWYRQSLGQGPEFLIYFQGTGAADDSGLPNDRFFAVRPEGSVSTLKIQRTERGDSAVYLCASSLTSAGPDTQYFGPGTRLTVL.

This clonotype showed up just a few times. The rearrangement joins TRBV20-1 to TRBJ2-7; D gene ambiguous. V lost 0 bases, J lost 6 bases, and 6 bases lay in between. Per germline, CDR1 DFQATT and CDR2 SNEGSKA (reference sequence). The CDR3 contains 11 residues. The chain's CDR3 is CSARELGEQYF. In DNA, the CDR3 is TGCAGTGCTAGAGAATTAGGCGAGCAGTACTTC.

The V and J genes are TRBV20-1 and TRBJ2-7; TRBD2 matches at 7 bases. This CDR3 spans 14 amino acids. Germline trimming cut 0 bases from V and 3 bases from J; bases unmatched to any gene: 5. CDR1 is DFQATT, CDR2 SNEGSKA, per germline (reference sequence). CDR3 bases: TGCAGTGCTAGAGATTGGGCGGGAGACTACGAGCAGTACTTC. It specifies CSARDWAGDYEQYF.

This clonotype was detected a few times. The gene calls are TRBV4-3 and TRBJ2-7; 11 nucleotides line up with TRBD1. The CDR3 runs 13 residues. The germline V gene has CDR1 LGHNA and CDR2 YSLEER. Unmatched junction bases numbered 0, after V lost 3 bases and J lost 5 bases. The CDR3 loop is CASSQGQGDEQYF. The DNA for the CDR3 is TGCGCCAGCAGCCAGGGACAGGGGGACGAGCAGTACTTC.

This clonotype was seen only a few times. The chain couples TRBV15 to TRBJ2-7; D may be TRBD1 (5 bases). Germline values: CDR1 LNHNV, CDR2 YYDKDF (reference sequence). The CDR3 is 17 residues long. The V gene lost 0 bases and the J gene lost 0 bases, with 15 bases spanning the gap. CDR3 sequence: CATSRDIGQGFSYEQYF. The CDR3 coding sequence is TGTGCCACCAGCAGAGATATTGGGCAGGGCTTCTCCTACGAGCAGTACTTC.

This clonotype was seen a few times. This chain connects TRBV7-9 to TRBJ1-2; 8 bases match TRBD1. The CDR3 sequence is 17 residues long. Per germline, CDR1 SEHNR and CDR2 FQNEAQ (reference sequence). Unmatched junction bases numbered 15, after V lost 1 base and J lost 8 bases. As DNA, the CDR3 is TGTGCCAGCAGCTTAGTAGGTCTTCTCCAGGGGGCGGAGGGCTACACCTTC. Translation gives CASSLVGLLQGAEGYTF.

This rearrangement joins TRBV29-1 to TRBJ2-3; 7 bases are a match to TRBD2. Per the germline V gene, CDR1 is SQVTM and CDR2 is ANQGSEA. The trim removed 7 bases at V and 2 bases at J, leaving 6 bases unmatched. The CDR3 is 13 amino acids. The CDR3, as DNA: TGCAGCGCACCTAGCGGTTCCACAGATACGCAGTATTTT. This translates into CSAPSGSTDTQYF.

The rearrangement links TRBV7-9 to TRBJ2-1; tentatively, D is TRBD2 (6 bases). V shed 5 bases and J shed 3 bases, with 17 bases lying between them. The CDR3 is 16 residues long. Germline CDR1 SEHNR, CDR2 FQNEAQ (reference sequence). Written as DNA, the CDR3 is TGTGCCAGCAGCCCCGGGGGATGGGGGGTCTACAATGAGCAGTTCTTC. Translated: CASSPGGWGVYNEQFF.

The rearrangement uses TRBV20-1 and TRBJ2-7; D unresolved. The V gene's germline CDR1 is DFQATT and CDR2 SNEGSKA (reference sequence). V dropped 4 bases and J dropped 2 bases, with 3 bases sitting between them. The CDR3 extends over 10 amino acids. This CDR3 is CSATTYEQYF. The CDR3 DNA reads TGCAGTGCTACAACCTACGAGCAGTACTTC.

The CDR3 is CSARDPHPSGTFSYEQYF. CDR3 DNA sequence: TGCAGTGCTAGAGATCCCCACCCTAGCGGGACATTCTCCTACGAGCAGTACTTC. This rearrangement joins TRBV20-1 to TRBJ2-7; 9 bases agree with TRBD2. This CDR3 contains 18 residues. Germline CDR1 and CDR2: DFQATT and SNEGSKA (reference sequence). J was trimmed by 0 bases and V by 0 bases; bases with no gene match: 12.

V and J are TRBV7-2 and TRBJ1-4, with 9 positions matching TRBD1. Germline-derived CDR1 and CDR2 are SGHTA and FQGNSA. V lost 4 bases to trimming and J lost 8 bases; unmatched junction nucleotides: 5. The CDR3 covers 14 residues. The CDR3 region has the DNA TGTGCCAGCAGCTCGACAGGGGGGGCAGAAAAACTGTTTTTT. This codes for CASSSTGGAEKLFF.

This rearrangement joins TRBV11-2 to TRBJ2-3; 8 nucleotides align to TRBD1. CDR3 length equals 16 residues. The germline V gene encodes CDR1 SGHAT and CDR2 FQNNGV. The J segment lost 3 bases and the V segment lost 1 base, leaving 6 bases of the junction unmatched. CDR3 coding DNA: TGTGCCAGCAGCTTAGTAGGAGGACAGGGAACAGATACGCAGTATTTT. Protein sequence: CASSLVGGQGTDTQYF.

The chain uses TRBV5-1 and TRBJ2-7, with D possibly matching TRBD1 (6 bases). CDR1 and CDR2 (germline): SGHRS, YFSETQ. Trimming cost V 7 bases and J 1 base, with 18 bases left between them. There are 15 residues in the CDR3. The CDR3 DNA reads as TGCGCCAGCTCCCTTTCCGGGACATTTTCCTACGAGCAGTACTTC. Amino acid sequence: CASSLSGTFSYEQYF.

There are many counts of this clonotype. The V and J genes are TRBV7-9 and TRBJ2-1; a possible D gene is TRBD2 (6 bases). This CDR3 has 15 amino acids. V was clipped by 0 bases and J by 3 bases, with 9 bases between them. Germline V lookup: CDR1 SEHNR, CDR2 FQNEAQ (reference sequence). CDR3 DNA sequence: TGTGCCAGCAGCTTAGCAGCTAGCGTCTACAATGAGCAGTTCTTC. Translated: CASSLAASVYNEQFF.

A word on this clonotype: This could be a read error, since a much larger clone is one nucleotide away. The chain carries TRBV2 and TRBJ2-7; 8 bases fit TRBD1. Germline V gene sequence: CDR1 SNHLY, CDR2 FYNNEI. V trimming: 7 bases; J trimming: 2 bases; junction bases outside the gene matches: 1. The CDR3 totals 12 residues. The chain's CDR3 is CASKDRAYEQYF. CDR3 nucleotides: TGTGCCAGCAAGGACAGGGCCTACGAGCAGTACTTC.

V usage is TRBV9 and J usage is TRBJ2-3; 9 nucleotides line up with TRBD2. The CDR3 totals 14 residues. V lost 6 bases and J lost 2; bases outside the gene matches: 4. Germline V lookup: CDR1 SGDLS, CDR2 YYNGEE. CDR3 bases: TGTGCCAGCACCAGACTAGCGGACACAGATACGCAGTATTTT. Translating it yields CASTRLADTDTQYF. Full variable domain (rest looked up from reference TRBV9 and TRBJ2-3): DSGVTQTPKHLITATGQRVTLRCSPRSGDLSVYWYQQSLDQGLQFLIQYYNGEERAKGNILERFSAQQFPDLHSELNLSSLELGDSALYFCASTRLADTDTQYFGPGTRLTVL.

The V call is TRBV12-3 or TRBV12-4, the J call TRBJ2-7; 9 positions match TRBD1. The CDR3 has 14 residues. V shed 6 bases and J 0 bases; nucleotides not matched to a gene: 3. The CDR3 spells CASSYRGPSYEQYF. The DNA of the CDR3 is TGTGCCAGCAGCTACAGGGGGCCCTCCTACGAGCAGTACTTC.

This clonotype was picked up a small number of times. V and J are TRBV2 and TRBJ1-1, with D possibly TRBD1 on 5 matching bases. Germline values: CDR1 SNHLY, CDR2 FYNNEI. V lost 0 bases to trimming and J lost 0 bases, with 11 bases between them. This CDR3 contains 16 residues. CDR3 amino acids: CASSEAPGHLNTEAFF. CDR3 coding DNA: TGTGCCAGCAGTGAAGCTCCCGGACACCTGAACACTGAAGCTTTCTTT.

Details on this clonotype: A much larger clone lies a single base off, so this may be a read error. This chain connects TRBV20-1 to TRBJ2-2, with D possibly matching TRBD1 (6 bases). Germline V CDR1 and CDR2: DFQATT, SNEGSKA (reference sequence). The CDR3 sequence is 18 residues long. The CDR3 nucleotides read TGCAGGGCTAGAGAAGTTCTCCGGACAGACTCGAACACCGGGGAGCTGTTTTTT. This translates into CRAREVLRTDSNTGELFF.

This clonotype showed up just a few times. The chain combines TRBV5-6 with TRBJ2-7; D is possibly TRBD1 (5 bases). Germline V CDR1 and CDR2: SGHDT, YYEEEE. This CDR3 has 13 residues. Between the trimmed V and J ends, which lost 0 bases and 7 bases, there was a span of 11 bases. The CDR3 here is CASSLVSGREQYF. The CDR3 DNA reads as TGTGCCAGCAGCTTGGTCTCAGGGCGAGAGCAGTACTTC.

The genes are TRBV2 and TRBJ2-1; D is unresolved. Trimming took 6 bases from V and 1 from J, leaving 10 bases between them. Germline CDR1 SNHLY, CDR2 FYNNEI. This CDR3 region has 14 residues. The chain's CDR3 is CASRQSFSYNEQFF. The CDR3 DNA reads TGTGCCAGCAGACAGTCTTTTTCCTACAATGAGCAGTTCTTC.